The clone carrying this T cell receptor beta chain was seen just once. The multiple sclerosis controls comprised treatment-naive patients whose relapsing-remitting disease was stable or active. These data are taken from a study of CD8 T cells in Susac syndrome. With random hexamers, reverse transcription was performed on roughly 0.45 to 1 ug of RNA. From the immunoSEQ multiplex PCR reads, TCRdb called clonotypes with MiXCR, one entry per CDR3 protein. Found here are approximately 200,000 distinct CDR3 sequences, 90% to 95% of them singletons; the top ten hold about 0.096%. Material for sequencing was CD4+ T cells from PBMCs. This clonotype was sampled from a human donor with multiple sclerosis.

The CDR3 DNA is TGTGCCAGCAGTATTGGACAGGACACTGAAGCTTTCTTT. Residues: CASSIGQDTEAFF. This chain links TRBV6-1 with TRBJ1-1; 7 nucleotides match TRBD1. Trimming took 5 bases from V and 3 from J; bases not matched to a gene: 3. Germline V gene sequence: CDR1 MNHNS, CDR2 SASEGT. The CDR3 extends over 13 amino acids.